This TCR beta chain was sequenced in a study of blood T cell repertoires in COVID-19. Study details: Either two negative PCRs, clearance, or symptom resolution qualified Cohort 3 donors as recovered. T cells, B-cell-depleted T cells, or PBMCs provided the cDNA or gDNA that served as material.

In the source study's methods: Quantification of nucleated cells was approximated via reference gene primer amplification. TCRdb's copy holds only in-frame clones and misses some; the assay was immunoSEQ multiplex PCR. That table supplies the V and J calls and clone size; D and trimming were determined from the DNA. The repertoire holds approximately 150,000 clones, with roughly 84% as singletons. Study members were between 18 and 89 years old and lived in around 24 US regions. Germline trimming cut 5 bases from V and 4 bases from J; bases unmatched to any gene: 6. CDR1 is SSHAT and CDR2 is FNYEAQ in the germline V gene (reference sequence). This CDR3 contains 16 residues.

This sequence was found in a man in his fifties or sixties in a cohort exposed to, infected with or recovered from COVID-19 (not recorded which). This rearrangement joins TRBV7-7 to TRBJ2-5; 14 bases align to TRBD2. Sequenced sample: PBMCs or T cells enriched from blood (not recorded which). The CDR3 is CASSTGLAGGAETQYF. The CDR3 DNA is TGTGCCAGCAGCACCGGACTAGCGGGGGGAGCAGAGACCCAGTACTTC.